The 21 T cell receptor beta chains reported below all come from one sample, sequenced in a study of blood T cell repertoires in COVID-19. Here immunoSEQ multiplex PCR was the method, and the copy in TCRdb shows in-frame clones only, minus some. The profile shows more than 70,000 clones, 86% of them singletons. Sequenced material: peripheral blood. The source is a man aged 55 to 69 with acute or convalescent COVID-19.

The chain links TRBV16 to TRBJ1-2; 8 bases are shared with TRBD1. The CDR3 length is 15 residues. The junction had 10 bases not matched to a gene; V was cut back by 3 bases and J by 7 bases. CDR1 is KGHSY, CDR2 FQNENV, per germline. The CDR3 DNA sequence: TGTGCCAGCAGCCAGGGACAGGCGTCTAGGTCTGGCTACACCTTC. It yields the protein CASSQGQASRSGYTF. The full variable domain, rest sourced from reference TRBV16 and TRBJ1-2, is GEEVAQTPKHLVRGEGQKAKLYCAPIKGHSYVFWYQQVLKNEFKFLISFQNENVFDETGMPKERFSAKCLPNSPCSLEIQATKLEDSAVYFCASSQGQASRSGYTFGSGTRLTVV.

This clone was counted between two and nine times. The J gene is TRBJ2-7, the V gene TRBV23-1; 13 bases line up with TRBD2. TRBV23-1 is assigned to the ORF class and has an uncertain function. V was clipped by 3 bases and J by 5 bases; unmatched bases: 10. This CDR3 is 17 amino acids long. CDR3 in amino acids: CASSQTSGRHGSHEQYF. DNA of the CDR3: TGCGCCAGCAGTCAGACTAGCGGGAGGCACGGGTCCCACGAGCAGTACTTC.

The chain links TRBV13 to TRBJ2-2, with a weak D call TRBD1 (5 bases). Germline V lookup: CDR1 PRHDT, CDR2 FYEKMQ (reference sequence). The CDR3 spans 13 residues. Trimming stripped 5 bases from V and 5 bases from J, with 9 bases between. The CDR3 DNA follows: TGTGCCAGCAGCCTTAGGGGTACCGGGGAGCTGTTTTTT. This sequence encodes CASSLRGTGELFF. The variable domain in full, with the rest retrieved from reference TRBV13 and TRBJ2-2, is AAGVIQSPRHLIKEKRETATLKCYPIPRHDTVYWYQQGPGQDPQFLISFYEKMQSDKGSIPDRFSAQQFSDYHSELNMSSLELGDSALYFCASSLRGTGELFFGEGSRLTVL.

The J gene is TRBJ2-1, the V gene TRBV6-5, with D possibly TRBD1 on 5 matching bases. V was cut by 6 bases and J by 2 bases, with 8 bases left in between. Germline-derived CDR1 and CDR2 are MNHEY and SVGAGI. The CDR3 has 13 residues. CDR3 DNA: TGTGCCAGCAGACAGGCAACCTACAATGAGCAGTTCTTC. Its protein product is CASRQATYNEQFF.

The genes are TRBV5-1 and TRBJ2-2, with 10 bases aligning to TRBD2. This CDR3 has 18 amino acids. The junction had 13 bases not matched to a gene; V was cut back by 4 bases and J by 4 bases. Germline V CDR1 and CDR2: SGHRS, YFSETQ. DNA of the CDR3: TGCGCCAGCAGCAGGGTACGATCCGGGACTAGCGCCACCGGGGAGCTGTTTTTT. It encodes CASSRVRSGTSATGELFF.

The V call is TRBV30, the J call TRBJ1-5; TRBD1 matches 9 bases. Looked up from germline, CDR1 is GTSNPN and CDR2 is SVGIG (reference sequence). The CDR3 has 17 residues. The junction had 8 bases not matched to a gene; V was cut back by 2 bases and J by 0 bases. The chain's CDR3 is CAWSRGTGQYSNQPQHF. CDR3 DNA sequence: TGTGCCTGGAGTAGAGGGACAGGGCAATATAGCAATCAGCCCCAGCATTTT.

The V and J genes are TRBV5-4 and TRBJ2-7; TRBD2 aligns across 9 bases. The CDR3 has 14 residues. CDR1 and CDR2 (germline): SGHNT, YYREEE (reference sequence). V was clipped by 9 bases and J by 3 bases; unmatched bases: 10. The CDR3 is CATAGVAGDYEQYF. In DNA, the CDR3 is TGTGCCACCGCCGGGGTAGCGGGGGACTACGAGCAGTACTTC.

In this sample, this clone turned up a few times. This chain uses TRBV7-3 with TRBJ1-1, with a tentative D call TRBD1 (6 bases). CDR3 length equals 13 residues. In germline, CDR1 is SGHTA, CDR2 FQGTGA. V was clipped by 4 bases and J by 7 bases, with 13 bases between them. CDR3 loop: CASSSTIRGEAFF. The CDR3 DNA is TGTGCCAGCAGCTCAACCATCAGGGGTGAAGCTTTCTTT.

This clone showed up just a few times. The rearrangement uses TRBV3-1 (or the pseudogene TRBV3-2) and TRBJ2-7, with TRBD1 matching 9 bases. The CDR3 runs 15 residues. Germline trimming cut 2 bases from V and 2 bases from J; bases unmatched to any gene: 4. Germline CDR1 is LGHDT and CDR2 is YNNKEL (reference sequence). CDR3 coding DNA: TGTGCCAGCAGCCAACCGGGACAGGGAGCCTACGAGCAGTACTTC. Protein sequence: CASSQPGQGAYEQYF.

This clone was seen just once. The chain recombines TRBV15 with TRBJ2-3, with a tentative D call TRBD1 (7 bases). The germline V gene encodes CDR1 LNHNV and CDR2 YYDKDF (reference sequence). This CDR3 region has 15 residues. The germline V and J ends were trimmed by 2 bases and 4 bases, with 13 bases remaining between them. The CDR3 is CATSRQGGSADTQYF. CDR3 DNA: TGTGCCACCAGCAGACAGGGGGGTTCGGCAGATACGCAGTATTTT.

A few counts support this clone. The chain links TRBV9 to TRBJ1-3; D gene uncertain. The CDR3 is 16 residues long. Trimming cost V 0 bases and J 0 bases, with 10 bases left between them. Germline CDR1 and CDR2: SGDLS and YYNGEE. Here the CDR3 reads CASSVAAVNSGNTIYF. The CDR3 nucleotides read TGTGCCAGCAGCGTAGCGGCGGTCAACTCTGGAAACACCATATATTTT.

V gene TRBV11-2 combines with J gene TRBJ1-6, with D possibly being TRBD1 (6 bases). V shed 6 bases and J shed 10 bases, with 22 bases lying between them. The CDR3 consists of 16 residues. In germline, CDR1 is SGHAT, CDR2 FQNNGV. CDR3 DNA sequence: TGTGCCAGCAGAGCCACAGGGTCCGGGTCATGGTCACCCCTCCACTTT. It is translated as CASRATGSGSWSPLHF. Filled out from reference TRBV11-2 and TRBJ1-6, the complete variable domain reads EAGVAQSPRYKIIEKRQSVAFWCNPISGHATLYWYQQILGQGPKLLIQFQNNGVVDDSQLPKDRFSAERLKGVDSTLKIQPAKLEDSAVYLCASRATGSGSWSPLHFGNGTRLTVT.

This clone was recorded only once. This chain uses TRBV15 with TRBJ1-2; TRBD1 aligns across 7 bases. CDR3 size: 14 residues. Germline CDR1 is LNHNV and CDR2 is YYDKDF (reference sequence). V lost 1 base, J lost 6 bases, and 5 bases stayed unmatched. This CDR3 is CATSRGTGDHGYTF. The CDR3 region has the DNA TGTGCCACCAGCAGAGGTACAGGGGATCATGGCTACACCTTC.

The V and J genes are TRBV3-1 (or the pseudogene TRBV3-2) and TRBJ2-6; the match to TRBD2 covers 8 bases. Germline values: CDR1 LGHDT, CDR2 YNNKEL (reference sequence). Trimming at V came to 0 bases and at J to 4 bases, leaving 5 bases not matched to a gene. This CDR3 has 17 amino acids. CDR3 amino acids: CASSQEPGGTGANVLTF. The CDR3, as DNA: TGTGCCAGCAGCCAAGAGCCGGGGGGGACCGGGGCCAACGTCCTGACTTTC.

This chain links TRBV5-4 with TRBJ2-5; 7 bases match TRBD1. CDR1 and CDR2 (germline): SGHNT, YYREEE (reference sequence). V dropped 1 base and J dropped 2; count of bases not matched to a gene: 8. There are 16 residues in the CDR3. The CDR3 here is CASSLSRGLSQETQYF. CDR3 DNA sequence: TGTGCCAGCAGCTTGAGCAGGGGGTTGTCTCAAGAGACCCAGTACTTC.

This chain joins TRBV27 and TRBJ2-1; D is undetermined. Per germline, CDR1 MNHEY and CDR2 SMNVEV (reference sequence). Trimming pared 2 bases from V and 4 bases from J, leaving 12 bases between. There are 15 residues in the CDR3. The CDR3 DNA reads TGTGCCAGCAGTTTAGGGCCTATATTTTACAATGAGCAGTTCTTC. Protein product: CASSLGPIFYNEQFF.

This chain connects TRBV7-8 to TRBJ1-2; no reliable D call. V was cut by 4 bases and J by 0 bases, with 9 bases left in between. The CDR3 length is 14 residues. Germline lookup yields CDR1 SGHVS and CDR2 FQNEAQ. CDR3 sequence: CASSSDPANYGYTF. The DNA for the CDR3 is TGTGCCAGCAGCTCAGATCCAGCTAACTATGGCTACACCTTC.

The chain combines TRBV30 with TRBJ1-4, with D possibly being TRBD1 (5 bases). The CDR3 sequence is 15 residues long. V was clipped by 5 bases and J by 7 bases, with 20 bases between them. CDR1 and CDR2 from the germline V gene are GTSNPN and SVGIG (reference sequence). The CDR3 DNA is TGTGCCTGGGACTCGATTTTTGGGGGAGGTGAAAAACTGTTTTTT. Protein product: CAWDSIFGGGEKLFF.

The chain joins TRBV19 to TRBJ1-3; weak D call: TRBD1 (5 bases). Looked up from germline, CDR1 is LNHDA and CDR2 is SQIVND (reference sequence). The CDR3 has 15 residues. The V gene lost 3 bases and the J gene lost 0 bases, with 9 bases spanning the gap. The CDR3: CASSISGRSGNTIYF. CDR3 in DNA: TGTGCCAGTAGTATTTCAGGGCGCTCTGGAAACACCATATATTTT.

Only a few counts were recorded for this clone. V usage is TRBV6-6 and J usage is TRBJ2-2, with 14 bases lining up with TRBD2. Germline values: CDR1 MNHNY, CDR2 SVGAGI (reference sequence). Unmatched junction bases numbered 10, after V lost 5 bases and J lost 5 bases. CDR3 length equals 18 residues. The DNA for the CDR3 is TGTGCCAGCAGTCACCGACTAGCGGGAGGGCCAGCGACCGGGGAGCTGTTTTTT. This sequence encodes CASSHRLAGGPATGELFF.

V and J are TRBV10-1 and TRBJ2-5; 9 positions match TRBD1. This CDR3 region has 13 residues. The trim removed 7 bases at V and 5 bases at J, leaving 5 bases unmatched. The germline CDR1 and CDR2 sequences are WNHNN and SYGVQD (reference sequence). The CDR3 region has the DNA TGCGCCAGCATCTTGGACAGGGGTGAGACCCAGTACTTC. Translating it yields CASILDRGETQYF.